This T cell receptor beta chain was recovered during a study of tumor-infiltrating lymphocytes in primary liver carcinoma. Study-wide findings and caveats: Tumors had a top-250-clone fraction that was significantly higher than blood (p = 0.039).

This clonotype was seen ten or more times. Antigen unknown. Production of TCR beta cDNA used 500 ng total RNA together with a constant-region primer. Libraries covering TCR beta were generated through three nested multiplex PCR rounds (using a slightly modified ARM-PCR). Two initial PCR rounds of around 10 cycles each paired TRBV1-TRBV30 forward primers with a C-beta reverse primer. Using its own MiXCR run on the multiplex PCR reads, TCRdb lists one record per CDR3 protein. This table has 200,000 or so distinct CDR3 sequences, around three fifths appearing once. Germline DNA was also extracted, and blood RNA derived from unsorted whole blood. In germline, CDR1 is MNHEY, CDR2 SVGAGI. There are 16 residues in the CDR3. V shed 0 bases, J shed 5 bases, and the junction held 5 bases outside the gene matches.

The sequenced sample was peripheral blood. The chain is built from TRBV6-5 and TRBJ2-1, with 9 bases lining up with TRBD2. The clonotype originates from a woman aged 60-70 years with primary liver carcinoma and hepatitis B virus infection. CDR3 nucleotides: TGTGCCAGCAGTTACTCGTTCGGGACTAGCAACAATGAGCAGTTCTTC. This translates into CASSYSFGTSNNEQFF.